Listed below are T cell receptor beta chains from one sample, sequenced in a study of regulatory T cells in long-lasting Graves disease. Using its own MiXCR run on the multiplex PCR reads, TCRdb lists one record per CDR3 protein. The sample has over 450,000 distinct CDR3 sequences, about 12% seen once. The sample was also reused in another study, on T cells in Graves' hyperthyroidism and ophthalmopathy.

The specimen comprised peripheral blood mononuclear cells (PBMCs), sampled at new diagnosis, from a patient treated with antithyroid drugs. Receptor source: a woman aged 25 to 45 with Graves disease. The CDR3 runs from the conserved cysteine through the conserved F or W. The D gene is left open where the match is weak. The size entry is marked missing in some rows and otherwise reads once, few, many or a size class.

V: TRBV6-5; J: TRBJ1-1; D: .; size: many; DNA: TGTGCCAGCAGTTACAACAGGAACACTGAAGCTTTCTTT; CDR3: CASSYNRNTEAFF
V: TRBV11-2; J: TRBJ2-1; D: TRBD2; size: many; DNA: TGTGCCAGCAGCCCGCTAGCGGGAGACTATGAGCAGTTCTTC; CDR3: CASSPLAGDYEQFF
V: TRBV7-9; J: TRBJ1-3; D: .; size: many; DNA: TGTGCCAGCAGCCGAGACTCTGGAAACACCATATATTTT; CDR3: CASSRDSGNTIYF
V: TRBV15; J: TRBJ2-2; D: TRBD1; size: .; DNA: TGTGCCACCAGCGCCCGGACAGGGGGAAAGACCGGGGAGCTGTTTTTT; CDR3: CATSARTGGKTGELFF
V: TRBV19; J: TRBJ2-4; D: TRBD1; size: .; DNA: TGTGCCATTTTGCGCCGGGACAGAGACTTCGATGGAAACATTCAGTACTTC; CDR3: CAILRRDRDFDGNIQYF
V: TRBV9; J: TRBJ1-1; D: .; size: many; DNA: TGTGCCAGCAGCGTACAGGGCAGGGGAACTGAAGCTTTCTTT; CDR3: CASSVQGRGTEAFF
V: TRBV5-1; J: TRBJ2-3; D: .; size: many; DNA: TGCGCCAGCAGCCAGGACGCGGGCTATAGCACAGATACGCAGTATTTT; CDR3: CASSQDAGYSTDTQYF
V: TRBV20-1; J: TRBJ1-2; D: TRBD1; size: many; DNA: TGCAGTGCGTACGGGAGGGGACAGGCTTCCGGCTACACCTTC; CDR3: CSAYGRGQASGYTF
V: TRBV5-1; J: TRBJ2-1; D: TRBD2; size: many; DNA: TGCGCCAGCAGCTCGCGACTAGCCCCTCGTCTTAACAATGAGCAGTTCTTC; CDR3: CASSSRLAPRLNNEQFF
V: TRBV2; J: TRBJ2-7; D: .; size: many; DNA: TGTGCCAGCAGTAAGACCGGGCCGTTCTACGAGCAGTACTTC; CDR3: CASSKTGPFYEQYF
V: TRBV4-3; J: TRBJ2-1; D: .; size: .; DNA: TGCGCCAGCAGCCAAGAGGGGCGGGCGGGTGAGCAGTTCTTC; CDR3: CASSQEGRAGEQFF
V: TRBV13; J: TRBJ1-3; D: .; size: few; DNA: TGTGCCAGCAGCCCCCCAAGCTCTGGAAGCACCATATATTTT; CDR3: CASSPPSSGSTIYF
V: TRBV12-3/TRBV12-4; J: TRBJ2-4; D: .; size: many; DNA: TGTGCCAGCACTCACCGGGGACGCATTCAGTACTTC; CDR3: CASTHRGRIQYF
V: TRBV11-2; J: TRBJ1-1; D: .; size: many; DNA: TGTGCCAGCAGCTTCGCCGTGAACACTGAAGCTTTCTTT; CDR3: CASSFAVNTEAFF
V: TRBV5-1; J: TRBJ1-1; D: .; size: many; DNA: TGCGCCAGCAGCTTGTCGGCAACTAACACTGAAGCTTTCTTT; CDR3: CASSLSATNTEAFF
V: TRBV7-9; J: TRBJ1-2; D: TRBD1; size: .; DNA: TGTGCCAGCAGCTTACAGGGGGCCTCCTATGGCTACACCTTC; CDR3: CASSLQGASYGYTF
V: TRBV19; J: TRBJ1-2; D: .; size: few; DNA: TGTGCCACCTGGAGGGGGGGGTACGGCTACACCTTC; CDR3: CATWRGGYGYTF
V: TRBV2; J: TRBJ1-3; D: .; size: many; DNA: TGTGCCAGCAGTTCCTCTTTCGGAAACACCATATATTTT; CDR3: CASSSSFGNTIYF
V: TRBV7-2; J: TRBJ1-5; D: TRBD1; size: few; DNA: TGTGCCAGCAGCTTACAGGGGACAGTTGATCAGCCCCAGCATTTT; CDR3: CASSLQGTVDQPQHF
V: TRBV12-3/TRBV12-4; J: TRBJ1-2; D: TRBD1; size: many; DNA: TGTGCCAGCAGTTTACCATCGACAGGGGGCGACTATGGCTACACCTTC; CDR3: CASSLPSTGGDYGYTF
V: TRBV6-2/TRBV6-3; J: TRBJ2-7; D: .; size: .; DNA: TGTGCCAGCAGCCCCCGGATCCGGGACCGCTACGAGCAGTACTTC; CDR3: CASSPRIRDRYEQYF
V: TRBV30; J: TRBJ1-3; D: .; size: many; DNA: TGTGCCTGGAGTGTACGGTCCTCTGGAAACACCATATATTTT; CDR3: CAWSVRSSGNTIYF
V: TRBV2; J: TRBJ2-7; D: TRBD2; size: many; DNA: TGTGCCAGCACTGGACTAGCCTACGAGCAGTACTTC; CDR3: CASTGLAYEQYF
V: TRBV5-1; J: TRBJ2-1; D: TRBD1; size: many; DNA: TGCGCCAGCAGCGTGGGACAGATGAGCTCCTACAATGAGCAGTTCTTC; CDR3: CASSVGQMSSYNEQFF
V: TRBV2; J: TRBJ1-3; D: .; size: many; DNA: TGTGCCAGCACCCAGTCCTCTGGAAACACCATATATTTT; CDR3: CASTQSSGNTIYF
V: TRBV19; J: TRBJ2-1; D: TRBD2; size: few; DNA: TGTGCCAGTAGTCTCACCTGGACTAGCCCCAATGAGCAGTTCTTC; CDR3: CASSLTWTSPNEQFF
V: TRBV12-3/TRBV12-4; J: TRBJ1-1; D: .; size: many; DNA: TGTGCCAGCAGTTTACAGCAAACCCTGAGGACTGAAGCTTTCTTT; CDR3: CASSLQQTLRTEAFF
V: TRBV18; J: TRBJ2-7; D: .; size: few; DNA: TGTGCCAGCTCACCACCTGGGGAGCCGTACTACGAGCAGTACTTC; CDR3: CASSPPGEPYYEQYF
V: TRBV6-5; J: TRBJ2-7; D: .; size: few; DNA: TGTGCCAGCAGTTATGGGAGTTGGAGTATCGAGCAGTACTTC; CDR3: CASSYGSWSIEQYF
V: TRBV30; J: TRBJ1-1; D: .; size: many; DNA: TGTGCCTGGAGGGACCAGGGATTGACTGAAGCTTTCTTT; CDR3: CAWRDQGLTEAFF
V: TRBV2; J: TRBJ2-1; D: .; size: many; DNA: TGTGCCAGCAGTGGAGGGGGGCATCGGTCCTACAATGAGCAGTTCTTC; CDR3: CASSGGGHRSYNEQFF
V: TRBV28; J: TRBJ1-5; D: TRBD1; size: many; DNA: TGTGCCAGCAGCATTCCCCAGGGGGGCAATCAGCCCCAGCATTTT; CDR3: CASSIPQGGNQPQHF
V: TRBV28; J: TRBJ2-7; D: .; size: many; DNA: TGTGCCAGCAGTTCGGTTCTCTACGAGCAGTACTTC; CDR3: CASSSVLYEQYF
V: TRBV4-3; J: TRBJ2-7; D: .; size: .; DNA: TGCGCCAGCAGCCAAGATTTCCTCGATCGGCTGACCCCCTACGAGCAGTACTTC; CDR3: CASSQDFLDRLTPYEQYF
V: TRBV7-8; J: TRBJ2-2; D: TRBD2; size: many; DNA: TGTGCCAGCAGCCCTAGCGGGAGGAGCACCGGGGAGCTGTTTTTT; CDR3: CASSPSGRSTGELFF
V: TRBV27; J: TRBJ2-1; D: .; size: many; DNA: TGTGCCAGCAGCTCTCCGGGAAGCTCCTACAATGAGCAGTTCTTC; CDR3: CASSSPGSSYNEQFF
V: TRBV18; J: TRBJ2-3; D: .; size: few; DNA: TGTGCCAGCTCACCGGGGCCTACCACAGATACGCAGTATTTT; CDR3: CASSPGPTTDTQYF
V: TRBV11-3; J: TRBJ2-7; D: TRBD2; size: many; DNA: TGTGCCAGCAGCCCCTCGGGACTAGCGGGTCGTAGCTCCTACGAGCAGTACTTC; CDR3: CASSPSGLAGRSSYEQYF
V: TRBV28; J: TRBJ1-5; D: TRBD1; size: many; DNA: TGTGCCAGCAGTCCCCAGTCCGGGACAGACAATCAGCCCCAGCATTTT; CDR3: CASSPQSGTDNQPQHF
V: TRBV20-1; J: TRBJ2-2; D: TRBD2; size: many; DNA: TGCAGTGCTAGAGGGACTAGCGGTAGGGGGGAGCTGTTTTTT; CDR3: CSARGTSGRGELFF
V: TRBV6-2/TRBV6-3; J: TRBJ2-1; D: TRBD1; size: once; DNA: TGTGCCAGCAGTATGGGACAGGGGGCATACAATGAGCAGTTCTTC; CDR3: CASSMGQGAYNEQFF
V: TRBV12-3/TRBV12-4; J: TRBJ2-1; D: TRBD2; size: many; DNA: TGTGCCAGCAGTTTAGCGATAAGCGGGAGTCTTCGTGAGCAGTTCTTC; CDR3: CASSLAISGSLREQFF
V: TRBV11-2; J: TRBJ2-1; D: .; size: many; DNA: TGTGCCAGCAGCTTTCCTTCTGGGGCGCATGAGCAGTTCTTC; CDR3: CASSFPSGAHEQFF
V: TRBV12-3/TRBV12-4; J: TRBJ1-1; D: .; size: many; DNA: TGTGCCAGCAGTACGCCCCCGTTCACTGAAGCTTTCTTT; CDR3: CASSTPPFTEAFF
V: TRBV7-9; J: TRBJ1-1; D: .; size: .; DNA: TGTGCCAGCAGCTTAGAGGTCACACGGGCGGGAGCTTTCTTT; CDR3: CASSLEVTRAGAFF
V: TRBV6-1; J: TRBJ2-1; D: TRBD1; size: .; DNA: TGTGCCAGCAGCCTCCTCGGGACAGGGCGCAATGAGCAGTTCTTC; CDR3: CASSLLGTGRNEQFF
V: TRBV9; J: TRBJ2-5; D: .; size: .; DNA: TGTGCCAGCAGCGTAGGGGGCGGAGGGGGGCAAGAGACCCAGTACTTC; CDR3: CASSVGGGGGQETQYF
V: TRBV12-5; J: TRBJ1-1; D: .; size: many; DNA: TGTGCTACGACCGAGAACACTGAAGCTTTCTTT; CDR3: CATTENTEAFF
V: TRBV20-1; J: TRBJ2-7; D: TRBD1; size: .; DNA: TGCAGTGCTGGGGACAGTAAATACGAGCAGTACTTC; CDR3: CSAGDSKYEQYF
V: TRBV6-2/TRBV6-3; J: TRBJ2-2; D: TRBD2; size: many; DNA: TGTGCCAGCAGTGTTGTAGCGGGAGTCACCGGGGAGCTGTTTTTT; CDR3: CASSVVAGVTGELFF
V: TRBV5-1; J: TRBJ1-4; D: .; size: many; DNA: TGCGCCAGCAGCCGGGAGGCCAATGAAAAACTGTTTTTT; CDR3: CASSREANEKLFF
V: TRBV2; J: TRBJ2-5; D: .; size: many; DNA: TGTGCCAGCAGGGGTGGGGGAGAGACCCAGTACTTC; CDR3: CASRGGGETQYF
V: TRBV3-1; J: TRBJ2-7; D: .; size: once; DNA: TGTGCCAGCAGCCAAGATACTAGCAGCTGCTACGAGCAGTACTTC; CDR3: CASSQDTSSCYEQYF